This TCR beta chain was recovered during a study of T cell clonality in common variable immunodeficiency (dated by TCRdb to the mid-2010s). Overall study results and their limits: Compared with healthy controls, CVID subjects showed increased TCRbeta clonality (t-test p = 0.018), a feature most characteristic of about a third of subjects. CVID subjects shared fewer TCRbeta clones with each other than healthy controls did (p < 0.0001). Differences among patients in the CVID cohort limited the correlations between repertoire features and clinical complications. Although equal DNA input was used, an average of approximately 82,000 unique sequences per sample was obtained for controls, compared with approximately 30,000 for CVID samples. CVID TCRbeta sequences were reported to have fewer deletions and N-nucleotide insertions and to lack highly modified clones with 13 or more V deletions. According to the authors, figuring out what caused the increased clonality in CVID would require sequencing the repertoires of T cell subpopulations.

The germline V gene (reference sequence) supplies CDR1 SEHNR and CDR2 FQNEAQ. Counted from cysteine to phenylalanine, this CDR3 has 13 amino acids. Shown are 30 bases from within the CDR3, in frame from base 1. Diagnosis of CVID followed standard criteria, namely serum IgG, IgA and/or IgM below the normal range together with specific antibody deficiency. There were around 44 subjects in the CVID group (about 29 male and 15 female), ranging in age from roughly 9 to 65 years, with a mean age of about 42. Most of the CVID patients and most of the healthy controls were of Caucasian heritage. At the time of study participation, every CVID subject had been on replacement immunoglobulin therapy for at least one year. At the time of blood collection, no CVID subject was ill or was being treated with immunomodulatory or immunosuppressive medication. Heparinized peripheral whole blood samples of about 4.5 to 8.5 ml were collected from each donor. TCRbeta CDR3 repertoires were sequenced from genomic DNA of adults with common variable immune deficiency (CVID) and healthy adult controls. Diluted blood was subjected to density centrifugation over Hypaque 1077 or Ficoll-Paque for isolation of peripheral blood mononuclear cells. Genomic DNA was extracted from unsorted mononuclear cells by Qiagen column purification or by a centrifugation-based method.

Points on this clone: This clone's antigen is unknown. The read falls 3 residues short of the CDR3 end, and the missing part is taken from the germline J gene.

CVID samples and control samples contributed equivalent amounts of genomic DNA as sequencing input. For every sample, a 60 bp segment covering the rearranged TCRbeta CDR3 region was amplified and then sequenced. TCRbeta amplification used the immunoSEQ assay, a bias-corrected multiplex PCR with high-throughput sequencing. The original methods were these. Every unique nucleotide sequence counted as a clone and was annotated with V, D and J genes, copy number and frequency. Sequences were labeled productive if in frame, and non-productive if out of frame or containing stop codons. As previously described, clonality was computed from Shannon's entropy. The predicted amino acid sequences of productive clones were used to derive the mean CDR3 Kyte-Doolittle hydropathy. Scaled V gene usage was hierarchically clustered using Manhattan distance and complete linkage with the R hclust function. To assess clone sharing by CDR3 amino acid sequence, 12 repertoires per group were resampled over 100 rounds. Repertoires were searched for 70 published EBV-specific and approximately 240 published CMV-specific TCRbeta sequences. Analysis left out two CVID samples that produced under 10,000 sequences, so 40 to 45 CVID repertoires remained. TCRdb re-hosts the immuneACCESS table, in-frame sequences only. Its copies lack some clones; in the studies checked, an unresolved V gene accounts for under half of them, and the cause for the rest is not known. V and J calls and clone size are as listed in that table; D and trimming were resolved from the DNA. In this sample the table shows tens of thousands of clones, and no singletons are among them. The ten largest make up more than 25% of the sample.

The specimen was peripheral blood mononuclear cells. The chain is encoded by TRBV7-9 joined to TRBJ1-1; 12 central bases correspond to TRBD1. The TCR was taken from a human donor with common variable immunodeficiency. The CDR3 in this case is CASSFGTGGEAFF. CDR3 DNA (partial): TGTGCCAGCAGCTTCGGGACAGGGGGCGAA.